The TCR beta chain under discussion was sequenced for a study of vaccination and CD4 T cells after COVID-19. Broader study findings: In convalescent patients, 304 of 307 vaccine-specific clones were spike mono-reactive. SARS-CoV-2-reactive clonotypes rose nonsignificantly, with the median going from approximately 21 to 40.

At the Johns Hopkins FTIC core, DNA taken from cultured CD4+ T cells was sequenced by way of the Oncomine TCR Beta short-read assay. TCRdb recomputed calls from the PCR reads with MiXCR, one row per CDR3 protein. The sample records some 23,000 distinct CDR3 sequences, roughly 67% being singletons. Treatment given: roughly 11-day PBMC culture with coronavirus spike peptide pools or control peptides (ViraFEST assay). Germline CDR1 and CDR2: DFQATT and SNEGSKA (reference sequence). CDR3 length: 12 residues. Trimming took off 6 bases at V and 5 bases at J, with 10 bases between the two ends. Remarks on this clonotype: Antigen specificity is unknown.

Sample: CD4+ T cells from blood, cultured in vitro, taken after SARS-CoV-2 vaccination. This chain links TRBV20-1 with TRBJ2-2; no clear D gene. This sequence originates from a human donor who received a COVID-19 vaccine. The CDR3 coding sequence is TGCAGTGCCGCACCAGGTACCGGGGAGCTGTTTTTT. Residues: CSAAPGTGELFF.